What follows describes a single TCR beta chain. Random hexamers were used to reverse transcribe about 0.45 to 1 ug of RNA. TCRdb used MiXCR to reprocess the immunoSEQ multiplex PCR reads, holding one entry per CDR3 protein. The sample has some 94,000 distinct CDR3 sequences, 85% to 95% seen once. This sample was included in a study of CD8 T cells in Susac syndrome. Whole-study context: The Susac syndrome patients that were sequenced included more than 5 with active disease and roughly 8 in remission.

The germline gives CDR1 SQVTM, CDR2 ANQGSEA. The CDR3 runs to 17 residues. V was clipped by 3 bases and J by 0 bases, with 15 bases between them. Sequencing of TCR beta was performed on blood CD8+ T cells and on blood CD4+ T cells. The sequenced sample was CD4+ T cells from PBMCs. The source is a human donor with Susac syndrome. The rearrangement uses TRBV29-1 and TRBJ2-6, with D tentatively TRBD2 (5 bases). The CDR3 reads CSVEGSGFDSGANVLTF. The DNA of the CDR3 is TGCAGCGTTGAGGGTTCGGGATTTGACTCTGGGGCCAACGTCCTGACTTTC.